A selection of T cell receptor beta chains follows, all from one sample in a study of T cell repertoires in cytomegalovirus infection. TCRdb passed the reads through MiXCR, listing each CDR3 protein once. The table includes about 63,000 distinct CDR3 sequences, 20% detected once. No antigens are known for them. This specimen consisted of CD8+ T cells from cultured PBMCs, obtained from culture after CMV antigen stimulation. The receptors were gathered from a human donor in good health (CMV status not recorded). Some clones in this sample may be carry-over from other donors' samples. Each CDR3 is given with its conserved first and last residue. D genes are given only for firm matches. Part of the rows lack a size; the others show once, few, many or a class for expanded clones.

cdr3_nt cdr3_aa j_call clone_size v_call d_call
TGTGCCAGCAGCTTAGGGCCGCGGCAGCCCCAGCATTTT CASSLGPRQPQHF TRBJ1-5 few TRBV11-2 NA
TGTGCCAGCAGGGAACGAGGCTACGAGCAGTACTTC CASRERGYEQYF TRBJ2-7 NA TRBV6-2/TRBV6-3 NA
TGTGCCAGCAGCCCCCCCCAGGGCGTCGATTACAATGAGCAGTTCTTC CASSPPQGVDYNEQFF TRBJ2-1 NA TRBV6-2/TRBV6-3 NA
TGTGCCAGCAGTTACGGCCCCCCGGGACAACCAAGCTCTGGGGCCAACGTCCTGACTTTC CASSYGPPGQPSSGANVLTF TRBJ2-6 once TRBV6-5 NA
TGTGCCAGCAGCTCGGACAGGGATTCCTACGAGCAGTACTTC CASSSDRDSYEQYF TRBJ2-7 NA TRBV7-4 TRBD1
TGTGCCAGCAGGCCCACAGGGATTCAGCCCCAGCATTTT CASRPTGIQPQHF TRBJ1-5 few TRBV12-3/TRBV12-4 NA
TGTGCCAGCAGCTCAACCAGCGAGCAGTACTTC CASSSTSEQYF TRBJ2-7 few TRBV12-3/TRBV12-4 NA
TGTGCCAGCAGCTTGGCCGGGACAGGGATCGGAAACACCATATATTTT CASSLAGTGIGNTIYF TRBJ1-3 few TRBV7-8 TRBD1
TGTGCCAGTAGTATAACCGGGGACAGGAACACTGAAGCTTTCTTT CASSITGDRNTEAFF TRBJ1-1 NA TRBV19 TRBD1
TGTGCCAGCAGCTTCCCTCCGGGGGCTGGGAACACTGAAGCTTTCTTT CASSFPPGAGNTEAFF TRBJ1-1 NA TRBV11-2 NA
TGTGCCAGTAGTATCAACTCGGGACAAGCCTACGAGCAGTACTTC CASSINSGQAYEQYF TRBJ2-7 NA TRBV19 NA
TGTGCCAGCAGTAGGGGGAAGGCAGATACGCAGTATTTT CASSRGKADTQYF TRBJ2-3 NA TRBV12-3/TRBV12-4 NA
TGTGCCAGCAGTACGGGGAGCAATCAGCCCCAGCATTTT CASSTGSNQPQHF TRBJ1-5 few TRBV6-2/TRBV6-3 NA
TGTGCCAGCAGCCCGGGGGGGTTAGAAGATACGCAGTATTTT CASSPGGLEDTQYF TRBJ2-3 NA TRBV7-2 TRBD2
TGTGCCAGCAGTTACGTCCGGGACAGGGCCGACTCGGGCAATCAGCCCCAGCATTTT CASSYVRDRADSGNQPQHF TRBJ1-5 NA TRBV6-2/TRBV6-3 TRBD1
TGTGCCAGCAGCTTAACGGGGGCAGGGACGAACACTGAAGCTTTCTTT CASSLTGAGTNTEAFF TRBJ1-1 NA TRBV7-3 NA
TGCAGTGCCCCGGGAGAGGGTTGGAACACAGATACGCAGTATTTT CSAPGEGWNTDTQYF TRBJ2-3 few TRBV20-1 NA
TGTGCCAGCGCAGAAGCTTTCTTT CASAEAFF TRBJ1-1 few TRBV12-3/TRBV12-4 NA
TGTGCCAGTGGGAGCGGGGGGGCGAATGAGCAGTTCTTC CASGSGGANEQFF TRBJ2-1 many TRBV6-2/TRBV6-3 TRBD2
TGTGCCAGCAGTGAGTTTTCGGCCCGATATAATTCACCCCTCCACTTT CASSEFSARYNSPLHF TRBJ1-6 NA TRBV25-1 NA
TGCGCCAGCAGCCCACGACAGGGCCCCCATCAGCCCCAGCATTTT CASSPRQGPHQPQHF TRBJ1-5 NA TRBV4-1 TRBD1
TGTGCCAGCAGCCAGAAGACAGGGCTAATTAGCACAGATACGCAGTATTTT CASSQKTGLISTDTQYF TRBJ2-3 many TRBV4-2 TRBD1
TGTGCCAGCAGCGTAGGGGCTGGGGCTGGAAACACCATATATTTT CASSVGAGAGNTIYF TRBJ1-3 few TRBV9 NA
TGTGCCATCAGTGATTTCCTCGGGACAACCATAGCAACTAATGAAAAACTGTTTTTT CAISDFLGTTIATNEKLFF TRBJ1-4 NA TRBV10-3 NA
TGTGCCAGCAACCAGGGATTGGCTCTTGAGCAGTACTTC CASNQGLALEQYF TRBJ2-7 few TRBV6-1 NA
TGCGCCAGCAGCCAAGATTGGCAGCACTATGGCTACACCTTC CASSQDWQHYGYTF TRBJ1-2 NA TRBV4-3 NA
TGTGCCAGCAGCTCCCGGAGGCCAGATACGCAGTATTTT CASSSRRPDTQYF TRBJ2-3 few TRBV7-2 NA
TGTGCCAACAGCTTTCGGGGGCCGAGGGAGCAGTACTTC CANSFRGPREQYF TRBJ2-7 few TRBV7-2 NA
TGTGCCAGCACCGAGGCAGGGTCTAACTATGGCTACACCTTC CASTEAGSNYGYTF TRBJ1-2 NA TRBV7-9 NA
TGTGCCAGCACCACGCGGACATACGTCGGGGGGGCCCTCGATGAGCAGTTCTTC CASTTRTYVGGALDEQFF TRBJ2-1 many TRBV12-3/TRBV12-4 TRBD2
TGTGCCAGCAGCCTCCCGATGGGGACCTATGGCTACACCTTC CASSLPMGTYGYTF TRBJ1-2 few TRBV7-8 NA
TGCGCCAGCAGCCAAGGACAGGCTCTACTCTACGAGCAGTACTTC CASSQGQALLYEQYF TRBJ2-7 NA TRBV4-1 NA
TGTGCCAGCAGTTTACGGGGGCGCGGCTACACCTTC CASSLRGRGYTF TRBJ1-2 few TRBV27 NA
TGTGCCAGCAGTTGGACAGGGTACAATCAGCCCCAGCATTTT CASSWTGYNQPQHF TRBJ1-5 few TRBV6-2/TRBV6-3 TRBD1
TGTGCCAGCAGCCTAGCTGACGGATTCTACGAGCAGTACTTC CASSLADGFYEQYF TRBJ2-7 few TRBV7-2 NA
TGTGCCAGCAGCTTAGCGGGGGCCTCTGGAAACACCATATATTTT CASSLAGASGNTIYF TRBJ1-3 many TRBV7-8 NA
TGTGCCAGCAGATCCGGGACAGGGGTCACCGGGGAGCTGTTTTTT CASRSGTGVTGELFF TRBJ2-2 NA TRBV7-9 TRBD1
TGTGCCAGCAGTTTAAGGGACGCGGCCAATTACGAGCAGTACTTC CASSLRDAANYEQYF TRBJ2-7 few TRBV12-3/TRBV12-4 NA
TGTGCCAGCAGCTCACCAGGACAGGGGGCCAATTCACCCCTCCACTTT CASSSPGQGANSPLHF TRBJ1-6 NA TRBV5-6 TRBD1
TGTGCCAGCAGTTTAGTTGACAGTAGTAGGCAAGAGACCCAGTACTTC CASSLVDSSRQETQYF TRBJ2-5 hyperexpanded TRBV28 NA
TGCAGTGCTAGAGACCTCAATGAGTACAGGGCTAGCACAGATACGCAGTATTTT CSARDLNEYRASTDTQYF TRBJ2-3 NA TRBV20-1 NA
TGTGCCAGCAGCCACAATAGACTAGCGGGGGAGCAGTACTTC CASSHNRLAGEQYF TRBJ2-7 few TRBV7-2 TRBD2
TGTGCCATCAGTGAGTCATTTGGGGAAACTGAAGCTTTCTTT CAISESFGETEAFF TRBJ1-1 many TRBV10-3 NA
TGTGCCAGCAGGTGGACAGGGGGCGGCAATCAGCCCCAGCATTTT CASRWTGGGNQPQHF TRBJ1-5 few TRBV27 TRBD1
TGTGCCAGCAGGCCGACAGGGTTGCGCAATCAGCCCCAGCATTTT CASRPTGLRNQPQHF TRBJ1-5 few TRBV6-2/TRBV6-3 TRBD1
TGTGCCATCAGTGCTCCGGAACAGGGTTCCTACGAGCAGTACTTC CAISAPEQGSYEQYF TRBJ2-7 few TRBV10-3 NA
TGTGCCAGCAGCCCCCGGGACAACCCTGAAGCTTTCTTT CASSPRDNPEAFF TRBJ1-1 few TRBV11-3 NA
TGCGCCAGCAGCCAATACAGGGATGTGGGGACCCAGTACTTC CASSQYRDVGTQYF TRBJ2-5 NA TRBV4-3 NA
TGTGCCAGCAGCCCGGACACGGGGGATTACGAGCAGTACTTC CASSPDTGDYEQYF TRBJ2-7 few TRBV7-9 NA
TGTGCCAGCTCCGGGCCCGGCTTGAGCTCCTACGAGCAGTACTTC CASSGPGLSSYEQYF TRBJ2-7 few TRBV12-3/TRBV12-4 NA
TGTGCCAGCACCATAGCGGGGGGGTGGTTAGGTGAGCAGTTCTTC CASTIAGGWLGEQFF TRBJ2-1 NA TRBV7-6 TRBD2
TGTGCCAGCAGCTTGCCTAATCAGCCCCAGCATTTT CASSLPNQPQHF TRBJ1-5 NA TRBV7-8 NA
TGCGCCAGCAGCCAAGCGGGGGGGGGATCCAAAAACATTCAGTACTTC CASSQAGGGSKNIQYF TRBJ2-4 NA TRBV4-1 TRBD2
TGTGCCAGCAGCGCGATAAGACAGCCCCAGCATTTT CASSAIRQPQHF TRBJ1-5 few TRBV2 NA
TGTGCCAGCAGTTTTTATCCCTATAGCAATCAGCCCCAGCATTTT CASSFYPYSNQPQHF TRBJ1-5 many TRBV12-3/TRBV12-4 NA
TGTGCCAGCATCCCACAGGGAGGCAATCAGCCCCAGCATTTT CASIPQGGNQPQHF TRBJ1-5 few TRBV6-2/TRBV6-3 NA
TGTGCCAGCAGTCGGGGACAGAGAAACACTGAAGCTTTCTTT CASSRGQRNTEAFF TRBJ1-1 NA TRBV27 TRBD1
TGTGCCAGCAGCTCCGGAGGTTATGGCTACACCTTC CASSSGGYGYTF TRBJ1-2 NA TRBV7-1 NA
TGCAGTGCTGCCTGGGGCAATGAGCAGTTCTTC CSAAWGNEQFF TRBJ2-1 NA TRBV20-1 NA
TGTGCCAGCAGTGAAATCGGAGAGGGCCCCTATGGCTACACCTTC CASSEIGEGPYGYTF TRBJ1-2 NA TRBV25-1 NA